One sample yielded the 18 T cell receptor beta chains listed below, sequenced in a study of T cells after yellow fever vaccination. TCRdb itself ran the 5' RACE reads through MiXCR, one entry per CDR3 protein. Of 620,000 or so distinct CDR3 sequences listed, approximately 13% are singletons. The input for sequencing was PBMCs, taken on the day of the yellow fever booster vaccination. These receptors were collected from a young man who received the YFV17D yellow fever vaccine.

This clonotype was detected only a few times. The rearrangement joins TRBV28 to TRBJ2-1; D not resolved. The CDR3 contains 16 residues. Between the trimmed V and J ends, which lost 4 bases and 10 bases, there was a span of 23 bases. Germline values: CDR1 MDHEN, CDR2 SYDVKM. CDR3 residues: CASSYSFSTRVREQFF. The CDR3, as DNA: TGTGCCAGCAGTTATTCCTTTTCGACCCGGGTCAGAGAGCAGTTCTTC.

This clonotype was recorded a few times. The chain carries TRBV5-4 and TRBJ1-2; D is possibly TRBD1 (5 bases). CDR1 is SGHNT and CDR2 is YYREEE in the germline V gene (reference sequence). Between the trimmed V and J ends, which lost 0 bases and 0 bases, there was a span of 12 bases. The CDR3 is 16 amino acids. CDR3 DNA sequence: TGTGCCAGCAGCTTGGAAAGGGACGTCCCTAACTATGGCTACACCTTC. This encodes CASSLERDVPNYGYTF.

The V call is TRBV4-2, the J call TRBJ2-1, with TRBD2 identical over 11 bases. CDR1 and CDR2 (germline): LGHNA, YNFKEQ. The V and J ends lost 0 bases and 8 bases, in that order; junction bases with no gene match: 6. This CDR3 spans 16 amino acids. The CDR3 spells CASSQDLLAGAYEQFF. CDR3 coding DNA: TGTGCCAGCAGCCAAGATTTACTAGCGGGAGCGTATGAGCAGTTCTTC.

This clonotype was picked up a small number of times. The rearrangement uses TRBV7-8 and TRBJ2-7; weak D call: TRBD2 (5 bases). The V gene's germline CDR1 is SGHVS and CDR2 FQNEAQ. This CDR3 region has 15 residues. V gave up 2 bases and J gave up 2 bases, with 13 bases separating them. The CDR3 is CASSLRADGTYEQYF. CDR3 nucleotide sequence: TGTGCCAGCAGCTTAAGAGCTGACGGGACCTACGAGCAGTACTTC.

This sequence joins TRBV27 and TRBJ2-1; no clear D. This CDR3 has 14 amino acids. Germline loops: CDR1 MNHEY, CDR2 SMNVEV (reference sequence). Deletions cut 3 bases from V and 5 bases from J, with 11 bases between. In DNA form, the CDR3 reads TGTGCCAGCAGTTTCGCCAAGTTCCACAATGAGCAGTTCTTC. This translates into CASSFAKFHNEQFF.

The sample holds many counts of this clonotype. V gene TRBV11-2 combines with J gene TRBJ2-1; 7 bases match TRBD2. Germline V gene data show CDR1 as SGHAT and CDR2 as FQNNGV. Trimming cost V 1 base and J 7 bases; bases outside gene matches: 10. CDR3 length equals 16 residues. The DNA of the CDR3 is TGTGCCAGCAGCTTAGTAGCCCTAGCGGCACAAAATGAGCAGTTCTTC. It is translated as CASSLVALAAQNEQFF.

The gene calls are TRBV2 and TRBJ1-1; no clear D gene. Trimming shortened V by 6 bases and J by 4 bases, and 6 bases separated the two germline ends. The CDR3 is made up of 11 amino acids. CDR1 is SNHLY and CDR2 is FYNNEI in the germline V gene. CDR3 sequence reads: CASRRVTEAFF. Here the CDR3 DNA reads TGTGCCAGCAGGCGGGTCACTGAAGCTTTCTTT.

This chain connects TRBV7-2 to TRBJ2-7; tentative D call: TRBD2 (5 bases). The germline V gene encodes CDR1 SGHTA and CDR2 FQGNSA. The CDR3 sequence is 14 residues long. V was trimmed by 6 bases and J by 1 base, leaving 13 bases between them. The CDR3 DNA sequence: TGTGCCAGCAGACCCTACGGGGATTCCTACGAGCAGTACTTC. Protein product: CASRPYGDSYEQYF.

The chain couples TRBV29-1 to TRBJ2-2, with 7 nucleotides matching TRBD2. This CDR3 is built from 14 residues. With 3 bases clipped from V and 2 bases from J, the junction kept 3 bases outside the gene matches. Germline CDR1 and CDR2: SQVTM and ANQGSEA. The CDR3 loop is CSVEGRVNTGELFF. As DNA, the CDR3 is TGCAGCGTTGAGGGGAGGGTAAACACCGGGGAGCTGTTTTTT.

The chain joins TRBV7-2 to TRBJ2-1; D remains unclear. Germline CDR1 SGHTA, CDR2 FQGNSA. The CDR3 covers 15 residues. The V and J ends lost 2 bases and 0 bases respectively, with 8 bases between them. The CDR3 loop is CASSLRRSSYNEQFF. DNA for the CDR3: TGTGCCAGCAGCTTACGACGGAGCTCCTACAATGAGCAGTTCTTC.

The chain recombines TRBV5-5 with TRBJ2-1; D is unclear. Germline values: CDR1 SGHKS, CDR2 YYEKEE (reference sequence). Trimming removed 4 bases from V and 3 bases from J, with 11 bases in between. The CDR3 is made up of 14 amino acids. This chain's CDR3 is CASSLAEIYNEQFF. The CDR3 DNA reads TGTGCCAGCAGCCTCGCGGAGATCTACAATGAGCAGTTCTTC.

This clonotype showed up just a few times. The V call is TRBV9, the J call TRBJ2-3; possible D gene TRBD2, 6 bases. The CDR3 length is 14 residues. Trimming took 4 bases from V and 7 from J, leaving 16 bases between them. Germline CDR1 SGDLS, CDR2 YYNGEE. CDR3 amino acids: CASSFGTSSYTQYF. CDR3 DNA: TGTGCCAGCAGCTTCGGAACTAGCTCCTATACGCAGTATTTT. The full variable domain, with the rest looked up from reference TRBV9 and TRBJ2-3, is DSGVTQTPKHLITATGQRVTLRCSPRSGDLSVYWYQQSLDQGLQFLIQYYNGEERAKGNILERFSAQQFPDLHSELNLSSLELGDSALYFCASSFGTSSYTQYFGPGTRLTVL.

This clonotype was seen repeatedly, ten times or more. V is TRBV11-3 and J is TRBJ2-2; 7 nucleotides agree with TRBD2. CDR3 length: 16 residues. V shed 5 bases, J shed 1 base, and the junction held 7 bases outside the gene matches. The V gene's germline CDR1 is SGHNT and CDR2 YENEEA. CDR3 coding DNA: TGTGCCAGCAGCGTTGGCCGGGGGGTGAACACCGGGGAGCTGTTTTTT. This gives the protein CASSVGRGVNTGELFF.

This clonotype turned up a few times. The chain has TRBV29-1 and TRBJ2-7; 11 bases line up with TRBD2. Germline CDR1 and CDR2: SQVTM and ANQGSEA. V was pared by 6 bases and J by 4 bases, with 5 bases of the junction left unmatched. The CDR3 is 13 residues long. CDR3 DNA: TGCAGCGTAGAACTAGCGGGAGTATACGAGCAGTACTTC. This gives the protein CSVELAGVYEQYF.

This clonotype has only a few counts. The chain employs TRBV6-2 or TRBV6-3 and TRBJ2-1; D unresolved. Germline loops: CDR1 MNHEY, CDR2 SVGEGT. Trimming left V 4 bases short and J 0 bases short, with 10 bases between. CDR3 size: 15 residues. This CDR3 is CASSFQIRSYNEQFF. The CDR3, as DNA: TGTGCCAGCAGTTTCCAGATCCGCTCCTACAATGAGCAGTTCTTC.

The chain employs TRBV18 and TRBJ2-3; D call uncertain. The CDR3 runs to 14 residues. Germline V gene data show CDR1 as KGHSH and CDR2 as LQKENI. V gave up 5 bases and J gave up 4 bases, with 13 bases separating them. The CDR3 sequence is CASSSKQGPDTQYF. The CDR3 nucleotides are TGTGCCAGCTCAAGTAAGCAAGGACCAGATACGCAGTATTTT. Supplemented by reference TRBV18 and TRBJ2-3, the full variable domain reads NAGVMQNPRHLVRRRGQEARLRCSPMKGHSHVYWYRQLPEEGLKFMVYLQKENIIDESGMPKERFSAEFPKEGPSILRIQQVVRGDSAAYFCASSSKQGPDTQYFGPGTRLTVL.

The rearrangement joins TRBV9 to TRBJ2-3, with TRBD2 as a possible D gene (6 bases). The germline CDR1 and CDR2 sequences are SGDLS and YYNGEE. Between the trimmed V and J ends, which lost 2 bases and 2 bases, there was a span of 12 bases. There are 15 residues in the CDR3. The CDR3 loop reads CASSVIAENTDTQYF. The CDR3 region has the DNA TGTGCCAGCAGCGTCATAGCGGAGAACACAGATACGCAGTATTTT.

The chain is built from TRBV2 and TRBJ2-5; 8 bases agree with TRBD2. CDR3 size: 15 residues. V shed 2 bases and J 9 bases; nucleotides not matched to a gene: 11. CDR1 SNHLY and CDR2 FYNNEI come from the germline V gene. This chain's CDR3 is CASSESFKGLGAQYF. Here the CDR3 DNA reads TGTGCCAGCAGTGAAAGTTTCAAGGGACTAGGGGCCCAGTACTTC.